The 21 T cell receptor beta chains below all came from one sample that was sequenced in a study of CD4 T cells in relation to SARS-CoV-2 and coronaviruses. Measured with immunoSEQ multiplex PCR; TCRdb has only the in-frame clones, and not every one. The table lists some 22,000 clones, about two thirds of them singletons. For these TCRs, the target antigens are not known. Unexposed donor CD4+ T cells date from about 2011-2018, before the COVID-19 pandemic. CD4+ T cells were isolated from the cells after around 10 days of culture. Specimen: CD4+ T cells from PBMCs, cultured in vitro. The receptors were gathered from a human donor in good health.

This clone was counted a single time. The gene calls are TRBV25-1 and TRBJ2-3; 9 nucleotides align to TRBD2. This CDR3 is 18 amino acids long. CDR1 MGHDK and CDR2 SYGVNS come from the germline V gene. With V trimmed by 2 bases and J by 0 bases, 9 bases remained unmatched. The CDR3 bases are TGTGCCAGCAGTGAAGCGGGGGGGCCCTTATTTAGCACAGATACGCAGTATTTT. Translation: CASSEAGGPLFSTDTQYF.

Only one count was recorded for this clone. The chain has TRBV3-1 (or the pseudogene TRBV3-2) and TRBJ1-2; D not certain. With 5 bases removed from V and 0 bases from J, the gap between germline ends came to 16 bases. The length of the CDR3 is 16 residues. The germline CDR1 and CDR2 sequences are LGHDT and YNNKEL (reference sequence). Here the CDR3 reads CASSTARRTANYGYTF. CDR3 sequence (DNA): TGTGCCAGCAGCACCGCCAGGCGAACGGCTAACTATGGCTACACCTTC.

This clone was seen more than once but under ten times. The chain is built from TRBV2 and TRBJ1-5; the match to TRBD1 covers 7 bases. Germline V lookup: CDR1 SNHLY, CDR2 FYNNEI. There are 14 residues in the CDR3. The trim removed 4 bases at V and 4 bases at J, leaving 4 bases unmatched. Here the CDR3 reads CASSAGTANQPQHF. The CDR3 DNA reads as TGTGCCAGCAGTGCCGGGACAGCAAATCAGCCCCAGCATTTT.

The rearrangement links TRBV9 to TRBJ2-5, with TRBD2 matching 8 bases. Germline CDR1 reads SGDLS; CDR2 reads YYNGEE. This CDR3 contains 16 residues. V dropped 4 bases and J dropped 4; count of bases not matched to a gene: 12. DNA of the CDR3: TGTGCCAGCAGCAAAGGGACTAGAGGGACGGGAGAGACCCAGTACTTC. This gives the protein CASSKGTRGTGETQYF.

This clone showed up just once. The chain is built from TRBV11-3 and TRBJ2-5, with D maybe TRBD2 (7 bases). The CDR3 is 17 residues long. CDR1 is SGHNT and CDR2 is YENEEA in the germline V gene. The V gene lost 5 bases and the J gene lost 1 base, with 20 bases spanning the gap. The DNA for the CDR3 is TGTGCCAGCAGCGAGGGGGGGGGAAACGGCGGCCAAGAGACCCAGTACTTC. Protein: CASSEGGGNGGQETQYF.

This chain uses TRBV11-2 with TRBJ2-6; no clear D. The CDR3 contains 14 residues. Germline values: CDR1 SGHAT, CDR2 FQNNGV. V shed 5 bases and J shed 4 bases, with 9 bases lying between them. CDR3 coding DNA: TGTGCCAGCAGCCCAGCGTGGGGGGCCAACGTCCTGACTTTC. Its protein product is CASSPAWGANVLTF.

Written as DNA, the CDR3 is TGTGCCAGCAGTTACCTAGCTTACAATGAGCAGTTCTTC. Its protein is CASSYLAYNEQFF. V usage is TRBV6-2 or TRBV6-3 and J usage is TRBJ2-1, with D possibly matching TRBD2 (5 bases). The CDR3 is 13 residues long. V dropped 2 bases and J dropped 4 bases, with 6 bases sitting between them. Germline CDR1 is MNHEY and CDR2 is SVGEGT.

The gene calls are TRBV29-1 and TRBJ1-2, with D unresolved. V gave up 7 bases and J gave up 4 bases, with 13 bases separating them. This CDR3 spans 12 amino acids. Germline CDR1 is SQVTM and CDR2 is ANQGSEA. CDR3 sequence reads: CSAARGSYGYTF. In DNA, the CDR3 is TGCAGCGCCGCTCGAGGGAGCTATGGCTACACCTTC.

The rearrangement uses TRBV5-4 and TRBJ2-3; TRBD2 is a possible D gene (6 bases). The germline V and J ends were trimmed by 2 bases and 3 bases, with 10 bases remaining between them. CDR1 and CDR2 (germline): SGHNT, YYREEE (reference sequence). The CDR3 extends over 14 amino acids. The CDR3 protein is CASSFGGLTDTQYF. CDR3 nucleotides: TGTGCCAGCAGCTTCGGGGGATTGACAGATACGCAGTATTTT.

The gene calls are TRBV7-8 and TRBJ2-6; D not resolved. Trimming stripped 6 bases from V and 0 bases from J, with 3 bases between. Germline CDR1 reads SGHVS; CDR2 reads FQNEAQ. CDR3 length: 13 residues. DNA for the CDR3: TGTGCCAGCAGAAGCTCTGGGGCCAACGTCCTGACTTTC. Translating gives CASRSSGANVLTF.

This clone turned up a few times. The CDR3 DNA reads TGTGCCAGCAGCTCCCGGACTAGCGTGGAGACCCAGTACTTC. Its translation: CASSSRTSVETQYF. The V call is TRBV7-2, the J call TRBJ2-5; TRBD2 agrees at 9 bases. With 4 bases clipped from V and 5 bases from J, the junction kept 5 bases outside the gene matches. The V gene's germline CDR1 is SGHTA and CDR2 FQGNSA. This CDR3 contains 14 residues.

The chain couples TRBV5-1 to TRBJ1-3; TRBD1 aligns across 7 bases. Germline V lookup: CDR1 SGHRS, CDR2 YFSETQ. J was trimmed by 2 bases and V by 4 bases; bases with no gene match: 12. CDR3 size: 17 residues. The CDR3 DNA follows: TGCGCCAGCAGCCCATACCCTCAGGGGGACGCTGGAAACACCATATATTTT. Protein product: CASSPYPQGDAGNTIYF.

CDR3 in DNA: TGTGCCAGCACTAAATATGGGGGCGGGAGGGAACAAGAGACCCAGTACTTC. It specifies CASTKYGGGREQETQYF. This chain uses TRBV5-6 with TRBJ2-5; 9 bases are a match to TRBD2. V lost 6 bases, J lost 2 bases, and 14 bases stayed unmatched. The germline gives CDR1 SGHDT, CDR2 YYEEEE. This CDR3 region has 17 residues.

The chain uses TRBV5-1 and TRBJ1-4, with D uncertain. Germline V gene data show CDR1 as SGHRS and CDR2 as YFSETQ. V was cut by 0 bases and J by 8 bases, with 14 bases left in between. This CDR3 is built from 15 residues. The CDR3 reads CASSLERRNGEKLFF. The CDR3 DNA reads TGCGCCAGCAGCTTGGAACGACGGAACGGGGAAAAACTGTTTTTT.

This clone was observed a few times. The chain joins TRBV7-6 to TRBJ2-7; 14 positions match TRBD2. This CDR3 contains 15 residues. The V gene end was trimmed by 4 bases and the J gene end by 6 bases; junction bases not matched to a gene: 5. The V gene's germline CDR1 is SGHVS and CDR2 FNYEAQ. CDR3 in amino acids: CASSSGLAGVSEQYF. The DNA for the CDR3 is TGTGCCAGCAGCTCGGGACTAGCGGGAGTCTCCGAGCAGTACTTC.

CDR3 nucleotide sequence: TGTGCCAGCAGCGAGGGCCCGGGACTAGCGGGAGATGAGCAGTTCTTC. Encoded protein: CASSEGPGLAGDEQFF. The chain uses TRBV6-2 or TRBV6-3 and TRBJ2-1; 14 bases align to TRBD2. V was clipped by 6 bases and J by 8 bases; unmatched bases: 9. The CDR3 is 16 residues long. Per germline, CDR1 MNHEY and CDR2 SVGEGT.

There are a few counts of this clone. V and J are TRBV2 and TRBJ2-3; the D is unclear. The V end was cut by 4 bases, the J end by 3 bases, with 5 bases between. Germline CDR1 SNHLY, CDR2 FYNNEI. The CDR3 contains 12 residues. The CDR3: CASSVETDTQYF. The CDR3 DNA reads as TGTGCCAGCAGTGTAGAAACAGATACGCAGTATTTT.

This clone was picked up a small number of times. The rearrangement uses TRBV5-1 and TRBJ2-5; 7 bases are a match to TRBD2. CDR1 is SGHRS and CDR2 is YFSETQ in the germline V gene. CDR3 length: 13 residues. Losses at the gene ends were 7 bases for V and 4 bases for J; bases not matched to a gene: 7. The CDR3 reads CASREVSGETQYF. The DNA of the CDR3 is TGCGCCAGCCGGGAGGTCTCGGGAGAGACCCAGTACTTC.

V and J are TRBV4-3 and TRBJ2-2; D ambiguous. The ends were cut back, 0 bases at V and 4 bases at J, with 9 bases in the middle. The CDR3 loop spans 15 amino acids. The germline CDR1 and CDR2 sequences are LGHNA and YSLEER. The CDR3 DNA is TGCGCCAGCAGCCAAGAACCAGCTAGCACCGGGGAGCTGTTTTTT. Encoded protein: CASSQEPASTGELFF.

CDR3 residues: CASNPRGDTEAFF. The CDR3 DNA reads as TGTGCCAGCAACCCCAGGGGAGACACTGAAGCTTTCTTT. The chain recombines TRBV2 with TRBJ1-1, with D perhaps TRBD1 (6 bases). The V gene's germline CDR1 is SNHLY and CDR2 FYNNEI. With 7 bases removed from V and 3 bases from J, the gap between germline ends came to 12 bases. The CDR3 extends over 13 amino acids.

This clone turned up a few times. This chain links TRBV5-6 with TRBJ1-1; 7 bases are a match to TRBD1. CDR3 length: 13 amino acids. Germline loops: CDR1 SGHDT, CDR2 YYEEEE. Losses at the gene ends were 5 bases for V and 11 bases for J; bases not matched to a gene: 12. CDR3 in amino acids: CASRGTVDLRAFF. CDR3 coding DNA: TGTGCCAGCAGAGGGACAGTCGATTTACGGGCTTTCTTT.